This is a list of T cell receptor beta chains from one sample in a study of OX40 agonist ivuxolimab in advanced cancers. The data were produced by immunoSEQ multiplex PCR, yet TCRdb's version contains in-frame clones alone and is incomplete. The sample holds 50,000 or so clones; around 89% are singletons and the top ten take less than 40%. The specimen comprised CD4+ or CD8+ T cells sorted from blood, sampled in a trial of the OX40 agonist ivuxolimab. The receptors come from an adult with an advanced solid tumor such as melanoma, head and neck, liver or kidney cancer. The CDR3 runs from the conserved cysteine through the conserved F or W. Fields, in order: clone size, V gene, CDR3 length, D gene, J gene, CDR3 protein, CDR3 DNA. The D gene is left open where the match is weak. Size values are once, few and many counts, or a class for expanded clones, and some rows have none.

abundance: .
v_gene: TRBV6-5
len: 13
d_gene: .
j_gene: TRBJ2-7
CDR3aa: CASSYGQGNEQYF
CDR3nt: TGTGCCAGCAGTTATGGGCAGGGTAACGAGCAGTACTTC

abundance: .
v_gene: TRBV7-6
len: 15
d_gene: .
j_gene: TRBJ1-5
CDR3aa: CASSLGPDSNQPQHF
CDR3nt: TGTGCCAGCAGCCTAGGACCGGATAGCAATCAGCCCCAGCATTTT

abundance: .
v_gene: TRBV6-5
len: 14
d_gene: .
j_gene: TRBJ1-2
CDR3aa: CASSYSSDISGYTF
CDR3nt: TGTGCCAGCAGTTACTCTTCGGACATTTCTGGATACACCTTC

abundance: .
v_gene: TRBV18
len: 17
d_gene: TRBD1
j_gene: TRBJ2-7
CDR3aa: CASSPKTGTGGWGEQYF
CDR3nt: TGTGCCAGCTCACCGAAGACGGGGACAGGGGGCTGGGGCGAGCAGTACTTC

abundance: .
v_gene: TRBV28
len: 15
d_gene: TRBD1
j_gene: TRBJ1-5
CDR3aa: CASRPGTASNQPQHF
CDR3nt: TGTGCCAGCAGGCCCGGGACAGCGAGCAATCAGCCCCAGCATTTT

abundance: few
v_gene: TRBV6-6
len: 13
d_gene: .
j_gene: TRBJ1-1
CDR3aa: CATSAGEITEAFF
CDR3nt: TGTGCCACCTCGGCAGGGGAGATCACTGAAGCTTTCTTT

abundance: .
v_gene: TRBV14
len: 15
d_gene: TRBD1
j_gene: TRBJ1-4
CDR3aa: CASSFTGGVSEKLFF
CDR3nt: TGTGCCAGCAGCTTCACAGGGGGTGTAAGTGAAAAACTGTTTTTT

abundance: .
v_gene: TRBV19
len: 15
d_gene: .
j_gene: TRBJ2-7
CDR3aa: CASSIEWGVSYEQYF
CDR3nt: TGTGCCAGTAGTATAGAGTGGGGAGTCTCCTACGAGCAGTACTTC

abundance: .
v_gene: TRBV19
len: 15
d_gene: TRBD2
j_gene: TRBJ2-6
CDR3aa: CASSIGGRGANVLTF
CDR3nt: TGTGCCAGTAGTATCGGGGGGAGAGGGGCCAACGTCCTGACTTTC

abundance: .
v_gene: TRBV4-1
len: 14
d_gene: .
j_gene: TRBJ2-7
CDR3aa: CASSHVGRGYEQYF
CDR3nt: TGCGCCAGCAGCCATGTCGGCAGGGGCTACGAGCAGTACTTC

abundance: .
v_gene: TRBV5-4
len: 14
d_gene: .
j_gene: TRBJ1-2
CDR3aa: CASNDWGGNYGYTF
CDR3nt: TGTGCCAGCAACGATTGGGGGGGTAACTATGGCTACACCTTC

abundance: .
v_gene: TRBV28
len: 14
d_gene: TRBD2
j_gene: TRBJ2-3
CDR3aa: CASSWTSSTDTQYF
CDR3nt: TGTGCCAGCAGTTGGACTAGCAGCACAGATACGCAGTATTTT

abundance: .
v_gene: TRBV27
len: 18
d_gene: TRBD1
j_gene: TRBJ2-2
CDR3aa: CASYDEFRTGANTGELFF
CDR3nt: TGTGCCAGCTACGATGAATTTAGGACAGGAGCGAACACCGGGGAGCTGTTTTTT

abundance: .
v_gene: TRBV4-1
len: 16
d_gene: .
j_gene: TRBJ2-3
CDR3aa: CASSQGRGGTTDTQYF
CDR3nt: TGCGCCAGCAGCCAAGGTAGGGGCGGGACCACAGATACGCAGTATTTT

abundance: .
v_gene: TRBV6-5
len: 14
d_gene: .
j_gene: TRBJ2-7
CDR3aa: CASTSPGVAYEQYF
CDR3nt: TGTGCCAGCACTTCCCCGGGGGTTGCCTACGAGCAGTACTTC

abundance: .
v_gene: TRBV7-9
len: 14
d_gene: .
j_gene: TRBJ1-2
CDR3aa: CASSSTEIGYGYTF
CDR3nt: TGTGCCAGCAGCTCCACTGAAATCGGCTATGGCTACACCTTC

abundance: once
v_gene: TRBV27
len: 14
d_gene: .
j_gene: TRBJ2-1
CDR3aa: CASSWGDSYNEQFF
CDR3nt: TGTGCCAGCAGTTGGGGGGACAGCTACAATGAGCAGTTCTTC

abundance: .
v_gene: TRBV6-5
len: 15
d_gene: .
j_gene: TRBJ2-7
CDR3aa: CASSWGPTTGYEQYF
CDR3nt: TGTGCCAGCAGTTGGGGACCGACGACCGGGTACGAGCAGTACTTC

abundance: .
v_gene: TRBV7-2
len: 14
d_gene: .
j_gene: TRBJ2-6
CDR3aa: CAIVGFSGANVLTF
CDR3nt: TGTGCCATCGTGGGGTTCTCTGGGGCCAACGTCCTGACTTTC

abundance: .
v_gene: TRBV6-1
len: 15
d_gene: TRBD2
j_gene: TRBJ2-7
CDR3aa: CASSKGLAGEREQYF
CDR3nt: TGTGCCAGCAGTAAAGGACTAGCGGGAGAACGCGAGCAGTACTTC

abundance: .
v_gene: TRBV19
len: 14
d_gene: TRBD2
j_gene: TRBJ2-1
CDR3aa: CAASTSGAYNEQFF
CDR3nt: TGTGCCGCCTCCACTAGCGGAGCCTACAATGAGCAGTTCTTC